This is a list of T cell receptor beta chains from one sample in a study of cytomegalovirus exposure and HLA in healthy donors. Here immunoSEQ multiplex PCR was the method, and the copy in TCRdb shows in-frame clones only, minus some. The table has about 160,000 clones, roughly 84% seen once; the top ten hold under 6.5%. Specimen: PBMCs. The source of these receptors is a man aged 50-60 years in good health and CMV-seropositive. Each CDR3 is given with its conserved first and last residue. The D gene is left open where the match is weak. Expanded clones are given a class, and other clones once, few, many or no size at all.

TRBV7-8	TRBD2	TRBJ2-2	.	CASSRRWAGEGTGELFF	TGTGCCAGCAGCCGACGGTGGGCGGGAGAAGGCACCGGGGAGCTGTTTTTT
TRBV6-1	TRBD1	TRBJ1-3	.	CASSVYRDRGRGNTIYF	TGTGCCAGCAGTGTTTACCGGGACAGGGGGCGAGGAAACACCATATATTTT
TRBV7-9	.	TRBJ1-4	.	CASSSYRDTNEKLFF	TGTGCCAGCAGCTCGTACCGGGATACTAATGAAAAACTGTTTTTT
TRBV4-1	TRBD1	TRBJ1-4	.	CASSQLGTANEKLFF	TGCGCCAGCAGCCAGCTCGGGACAGCTAATGAAAAACTGTTTTTT
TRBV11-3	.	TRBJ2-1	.	CASSPTGSSYNEQFF	TGTGCCAGCAGCCCTACAGGGAGCTCCTACAATGAGCAGTTCTTC
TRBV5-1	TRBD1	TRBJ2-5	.	CASSTGQGVAETQYF	TGCGCCAGCAGCACGGGACAGGGGGTCGCGGAGACCCAGTACTTC
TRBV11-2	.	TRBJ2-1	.	CASTDLIYNEQFF	TGTGCCAGCACCGACTTGATCTACAATGAGCAGTTCTTC
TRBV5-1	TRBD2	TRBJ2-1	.	CASSFAGLAGAYNEQFF	TGCGCCAGCAGCTTCGCCGGACTAGCAGGGGCCTACAATGAGCAGTTCTTC
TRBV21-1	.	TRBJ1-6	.	CASSRQGGYNSPLHF	TGTGCCAGCAGTCGACAGGGGGGCTATAATTCACCCCTCCACTTT
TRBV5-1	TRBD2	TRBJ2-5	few	CASSYRASGGGETQYF	TGCGCCAGCAGCTACCGGGCTAGCGGGGGAGGTGAGACCCAGTACTTC
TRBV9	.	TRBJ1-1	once	CASSVGGRVENTEAFF	TGTGCCAGCAGCGTAGGGGGCAGGGTGGAGAACACTGAAGCTTTCTTT
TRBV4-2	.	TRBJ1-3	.	CASSFRGSGNTIYF	TGTGCCAGCAGCTTCCGGGGGTCTGGAAACACCATATATTTT
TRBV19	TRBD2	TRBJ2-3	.	CASSRETSGSILSSTDTQYF	TGTGCCAGTAGCCGAGAGACTAGCGGGAGCATTCTCTCTAGCACAGATACGCAGTATTTT
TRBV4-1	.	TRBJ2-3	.	CASSQDLLATDTQYF	TGCGCCAGCAGCCAAGATTTACTAGCTACAGATACGCAGTATTTT
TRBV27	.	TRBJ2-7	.	CASSFQGRSYEQYF	TGTGCCAGCAGTTTTCAGGGCCGTTCCTACGAGCAGTACTTC
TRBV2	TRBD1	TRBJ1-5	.	CASRRDRGSQPQHF	TGTGCCAGCAGACGAGACAGGGGGAGTCAGCCCCAGCATTTT
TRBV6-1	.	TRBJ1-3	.	CASSGRSDRLSGNTIYF	TGTGCCAGCAGTGGTCGCTCTGACAGACTCTCTGGAAACACCATATATTTT
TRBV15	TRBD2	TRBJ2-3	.	CATSRSKWASGGAGADTQYF	TGTGCCACCAGCAGATCCAAATGGGCGAGCGGGGGGGCGGGTGCAGATACGCAGTATTTT
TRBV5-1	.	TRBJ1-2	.	CASSLGWGLPPLNYVYTF	TGCGCCAGCAGCTTAGGGTGGGGGCTTCCCCCCCTTAACTATGTCTACACCTTC
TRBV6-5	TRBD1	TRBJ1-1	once	CASRRQGQRTEAFF	TGTGCCAGCAGACGACAGGGACAACGCACTGAAGCTTTCTTT
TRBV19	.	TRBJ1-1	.	CASRDLGGGGNTEAFF	TGTGCCAGTAGGGACCTCGGAGGGGGGGGAAACACTGAAGCTTTCTTT
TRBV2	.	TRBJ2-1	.	CASSILGNEQFF	TGTGCCAGCAGTATTCTAGGTAATGAGCAGTTCTTC
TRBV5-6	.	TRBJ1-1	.	CASSPGTGNTEAFF	TGTGCCAGCAGCCCCGGGACTGGGAACACTGAAGCTTTCTTT
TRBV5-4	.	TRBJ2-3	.	CASSQQELRTDTQYF	TGTGCCAGCAGCCAACAGGAGCTACGCACAGATACGCAGTATTTT
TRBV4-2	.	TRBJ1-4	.	CASSQEGTGTNEKLFF	TGTGCCAGCAGCCAAGAGGGAACAGGGACTAATGAAAAACTGTTTTTT
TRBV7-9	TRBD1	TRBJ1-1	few	CATHTGVTEAFF	TGTGCCACCCACACAGGGGTCACTGAAGCTTTCTTT
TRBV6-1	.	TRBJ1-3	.	CASRPQERAGNTIYF	TGTGCCAGCAGACCACAGGAGCGGGCTGGAAACACCATATATTTT
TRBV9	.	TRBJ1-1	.	CASSVDYENTEAFF	TGTGCCAGCAGCGTAGACTACGAAAACACTGAAGCTTTCTTT
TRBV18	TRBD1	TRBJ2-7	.	CASSPGTGNSYEQYF	TGTGCCAGCTCACCTGGGACAGGAAACTCCTACGAGCAGTACTTC
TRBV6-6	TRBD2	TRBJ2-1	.	CASSRTSDNEQFF	TGTGCCAGCAGTCGGACTAGCGACAATGAGCAGTTCTTC
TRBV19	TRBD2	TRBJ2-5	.	CVPPADTGGWETQYF	TGTGTCCCCCCCGCCGACACCGGGGGGTGGGAGACCCAGTACTTC
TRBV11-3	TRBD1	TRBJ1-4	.	CASSSRTGGLFF	TGTGCCAGCAGCTCCCGGACAGGGGGACTGTTTTTT
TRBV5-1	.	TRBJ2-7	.	CASSLVGYEQYF	TGCGCCAGCAGCTTGGTCGGGTACGAGCAGTACTTC
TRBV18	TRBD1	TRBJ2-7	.	CASSPGQGLRGTVYEQYF	TGTGCCAGCTCACCAGGACAGGGGTTGCGGGGGACGGTTTACGAGCAGTACTTC
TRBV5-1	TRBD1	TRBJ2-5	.	CASPRTGSQETQYF	TGCGCCAGCCCAAGGACAGGGTCGCAAGAGACCCAGTACTTC
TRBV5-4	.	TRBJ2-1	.	CASSSRYTNEQFF	TGTGCCAGCAGCTCGAGGTACACCAATGAGCAGTTCTTC
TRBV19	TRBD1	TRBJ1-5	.	CASMNGQGLNQPQHF	TGTGCCAGTATGAATGGACAGGGGTTGAATCAGCCCCAGCATTTT
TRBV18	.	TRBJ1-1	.	CATISGNTEAFF	TGTGCTACTATCTCGGGGAACACTGAAGCTTTCTTT
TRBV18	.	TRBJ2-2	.	CASSLQGANTGELFF	TGTGCCAGCTCTCTTCAAGGGGCGAACACCGGGGAGCTGTTTTTT
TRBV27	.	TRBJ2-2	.	CASRSPFNTGELFF	TGTGCCAGCAGGAGCCCCTTCAACACCGGGGAGCTGTTTTTT
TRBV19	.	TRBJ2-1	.	CASSGNSARAEQFF	TGTGCCAGTAGTGGTAACTCCGCACGTGCTGAGCAGTTCTTC
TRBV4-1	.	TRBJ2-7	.	CASSQETGRTYEQYF	TGCGCCAGCAGCCAAGAGACAGGACGAACCTACGAGCAGTACTTC
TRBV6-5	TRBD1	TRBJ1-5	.	CASGNRGNSNQPQHF	TGTGCCAGCGGAAACAGGGGAAATAGCAATCAGCCCCAGCATTTT
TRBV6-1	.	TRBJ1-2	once	CASSDWERGQGYTF	TGTGCCAGCAGTGATTGGGAGCGGGGGCAAGGCTACACCTTC
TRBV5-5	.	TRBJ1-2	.	CASSPGPRGGYTF	TGTGCCAGCAGCCCAGGCCCCCGGGGAGGCTACACCTTC